These 24 T cell receptor beta chains originate from one sample sequenced in a study of blood T cells in healthy people across ages. The second PCR ran about 6 to 12 cycles with a sample-barcoded 5' primer and J-beta primers. MiXCR, run by TCRdb on the 5' RACE reads, gives a single entry per CDR3 protein. This table has 630,000 or so distinct CDR3 sequences, roughly 32% appearing once. Input material: blood. The receptors were gathered from an elderly woman in good health.

This clonotype appeared a few times. This chain uses TRBV6-6 with TRBJ1-2; D is unclear. Germline V gene data show CDR1 as MNHNY and CDR2 as SVGAGI (reference sequence). CDR3 length: 14 amino acids. The V end lost 0 bases, the J end lost 4 bases, and 9 bases lay between the germline ends. DNA of the CDR3: TGTGCCAGCAGTTACTCTAACCGAGGCTATGGCTACACCTTC. Protein: CASSYSNRGYGYTF.

In its sample, this clonotype was seen many times. This rearrangement joins TRBV10-3 to TRBJ2-5; D ambiguous. This CDR3 spans 16 amino acids. The ends were cut back, 3 bases at V and 1 base at J, with 15 bases in the middle. Germline-derived CDR1 and CDR2 are ENHRY and SYGVKD. CDR3 amino acids: CAISDFAVASQETQYF. The DNA for the CDR3 is TGTGCCATCAGTGATTTCGCCGTCGCCAGCCAAGAGACCCAGTACTTC.

The chain joins TRBV5-1 to TRBJ1-1, with D tentatively TRBD1 (5 bases). The CDR3 is 16 amino acids. V was shortened by 0 bases and J by 5 bases, with 17 bases between the two germline ends. Germline V gives CDR1 SGHRS, CDR2 YFSETQ. The CDR3 sequence is CASSLDGLGGGTEAFF. The CDR3 DNA reads TGCGCCAGCAGCTTGGATGGTTTGGGCGGGGGTACTGAAGCTTTCTTT.

This clonotype was seen repeatedly, ten times or more. The rearrangement joins TRBV7-2 to TRBJ2-5; TRBD2 matches 10 bases. Losses at the gene ends were 3 bases for V and 5 bases for J; bases not matched to a gene: 9. Germline CDR1 is SGHTA and CDR2 is FQGNSA. CDR3 length: 16 residues. The CDR3 is CASSFVLAGGGETQYF. The CDR3 nucleotides are TGTGCCAGCAGCTTTGTCTTAGCGGGGGGCGGGGAGACCCAGTACTTC.

About this clonotype: A much larger clone lies one base from this, so it may be a read error. This rearrangement joins TRBV2 to TRBJ2-6, with 8 bases fitting TRBD2. This CDR3 spans 15 amino acids. With 4 bases clipped from V and 5 bases from J, the junction kept 4 bases outside the gene matches. The germline V gene encodes CDR1 SNHLY and CDR2 FYNNEI. This CDR3 is CASSAGGPRANVLTF. CDR3 DNA: TGTGCCAGCAGTGCGGGGGGGCCTAGGGCCAACGTCCTGACTTTC. Together with reference TRBV2 and TRBJ2-6, the CDR3 gives the full variable domain: EPEVTQTPSHQVTQMGQEVILRCVPISNHLYFYWYRQILGQKVEFLVSFYNNEISEKSEIFDDQFSVERPDGSNFTLKIRSTKLEDSAMYFCASSAGGPRANVLTFGAGSRLTVL.

The rearrangement links TRBV5-1 to TRBJ1-1; D is perhaps TRBD1 (5 bases). The CDR3 totals 13 residues. Germline lookup yields CDR1 SGHRS and CDR2 YFSETQ. The V end was cut by 4 bases, the J end by 1 base, with 8 bases between. CDR3 region: CASSAGPNTEAFF. The CDR3 nucleotides are TGCGCCAGCAGCGCGGGACCGAACACTGAAGCTTTCTTT.

This clonotype was counted at least ten times. V usage is TRBV9 and J usage is TRBJ2-7, with D possibly being TRBD1 (5 bases). The length of the CDR3 is 15 residues. Trimming cost V 1 base and J 5 bases, with 16 bases left between them. CDR1 SGDLS and CDR2 YYNGEE come from the germline V gene. CDR3 sequence (DNA): TGTGCCAGCAGCGTAACTGCAGGGCGTGACGACGAGCAGTACTTC. As protein: CASSVTAGRDDEQYF.

This clonotype was observed at least ten times. The chain couples TRBV30 to TRBJ1-6; 10 bases fit TRBD1. Germline CDR1 GTSNPN, CDR2 SVGIG (reference sequence). V trimming: 2 bases; J trimming: 10 bases; junction bases outside the gene matches: 8. This CDR3 has 15 residues. This CDR3 reads CAWSSRQGARSPLHF. CDR3 DNA: TGTGCCTGGAGTTCTCGACAGGGGGCTCGGTCACCCCTCCACTTT. Based on the CDR3 plus reference TRBV30 and TRBJ1-6, the full variable domain is SQTIHQWPATLVQPVGSPLSLECTVEGTSNPNLYWYRQAAGRGLQLLFYSVGIGQISSEVPQNLSASRPQDRQFILSSKKLLLSDSGFYLCAWSSRQGARSPLHFGNGTRLTVT.

As regards this clonotype: This sequence may be a read error, since a much larger clone differs from it by one base. The chain couples TRBV4-1 to TRBJ2-7; D is possibly TRBD1 or TRBD2 (7 bases each). Germline V gene lookup returns CDR1 MGHRA and CDR2 YSYEKL. The CDR3 runs to 15 residues. The CDR3 nucleotides read TGCGCCAGCGGCCAACCACAGGGGAGGGTCAACGAGCAGTACTTC. Translation gives CASGQPQGRVNEQYF.

Remarks on this clonotype: A read error may account for a junction end that differs from germline. CDR3 residues: CVSSISQGNPGDYGYTF. As DNA, the CDR3 is TGTGTCAGCAGTATTTCTCAGGGGAATCCTGGTGACTATGGCTACACCTTC. The chain carries TRBV2 and TRBJ1-2; D perhaps matches TRBD1 (6 bases). Looked up from germline, CDR1 is SNHLY and CDR2 is FYNNEI. The CDR3 contains 17 residues.

V is TRBV6-5 and J is TRBJ1-5; no reliable D call. The ends were cut back, 0 bases at V and 5 bases at J, with 8 bases in the middle. The CDR3 length is 14 residues. Germline CDR1 is MNHEY and CDR2 is SVGAGI. CDR3 protein: CASSYSTDHQPQHF. DNA for the CDR3: TGTGCCAGCAGTTACTCTACAGATCATCAGCCCCAGCATTTT.

The chain couples TRBV11-3 to TRBJ2-5; 9 nucleotides line up with TRBD1. Trimming at V came to 3 bases and at J to 4 bases, leaving 9 bases not matched to a gene. Germline CDR1 and CDR2: SGHNT and YENEEA. This CDR3 has 16 residues. CDR3 nucleotide sequence: TGTGCCAGCAGCTTCGGGACGGGACAGGGAACAGAGACCCAGTACTTC. Translated, it gives CASSFGTGQGTETQYF.

The sample holds many counts of this clonotype. The gene calls are TRBV20-1 and TRBJ1-2, with a possible D match to TRBD1 (5 bases). Germline CDR1 DFQATT, CDR2 SNEGSKA (reference sequence). V was trimmed by 5 bases and J by 6 bases, leaving 16 bases between them. This CDR3 has 13 residues. CDR3 bases: TGCAGTGCTTTATCGGACACGGTCAATGGCTACACCTTC. Amino acid sequence: CSALSDTVNGYTF.

This clonotype occurred once. The chain joins TRBV7-9 to TRBJ2-7; D is possibly TRBD1 or TRBD2 (5 bases each). The CDR3 is 15 amino acids. Germline V gene data show CDR1 as SEHNR and CDR2 as FQNEAQ (reference sequence). With 5 bases removed from V and 5 bases from J, the gap between germline ends came to 19 bases. CDR3 in amino acids: CASSLLGASDDEQYF. In DNA form, the CDR3 reads TGTGCCAGCAGCCTCCTCGGGGCGTCCGACGACGAGCAGTACTTC.

Points on this clonotype: A clone one base away is much larger, so this may be a read error. This rearrangement joins TRBV7-2 to TRBJ2-5, with no clear D. CDR3 length equals 12 residues. Trimming left V 5 bases short and J 11 bases short, with 15 bases between. Germline V lookup: CDR1 SGHTA, CDR2 FQGNSA. CDR3 amino acids: CASSQQSDEQYF. CDR3 nucleotide sequence: TGTGCCAGCAGCCAACAGAGCGATGAGCAGTACTTC.

This clonotype was counted between two and nine times. This sequence may be a read error, since a much larger clone differs from it by one base. The genes are TRBV6-2 or TRBV6-3 and TRBJ2-7; 8 nucleotides agree with TRBD2. The trim removed 6 bases at V and 7 bases at J, leaving 8 bases unmatched. Germline CDR1 is MNHEY and CDR2 is SVGEGT. CDR3 length equals 13 residues. The CDR3, as DNA: TGTGCCAGCAGGCCTACTAGCGGCAATGAGCAGTACTTC. This sequence encodes CASRPTSGNEQYF.

In its sample, this clonotype was seen many times. The gene calls are TRBV5-5 and TRBJ2-1, with D perhaps TRBD2 (5 bases). Germline assignment: CDR1 SGHKS and CDR2 YYEKEE (reference sequence). The CDR3 extends over 15 amino acids. The V gene lost 4 bases and the J gene lost 0 bases, with 11 bases spanning the gap. The CDR3 here is CASSPLGSSYNEQFF. The CDR3 DNA follows: TGTGCCAGCAGCCCTTTGGGGAGCTCCTACAATGAGCAGTTCTTC. Complete variable domain (other parts from reference TRBV5-5 and TRBJ2-1): DAGVTQSPTHLIKTRGQQVTLRCSPISGHKSVSWYQQVLGQGPQFIFQYYEKEERGRGNFPDRFSARQFPNYSSELNVNALLLGDSALYLCASSPLGSSYNEQFFGPGTRLTVL.

The CDR3 DNA sequence: TGTGCCAGCTCACTCGACAGGGTTAACAAGCAGTACTTC. It specifies CASSLDRVNKQYF. The V and J genes are TRBV18 and TRBJ2-7, with TRBD1 matching 7 bases. The CDR3 length is 13 residues. The V and J ends lost 4 bases and 8 bases, in that order; junction bases with no gene match: 8. Germline CDR1 KGHSH, CDR2 LQKENI. Variable domain in full (rest from reference TRBV18 and TRBJ2-7): NAGVMQNPRHLVRRRGQEARLRCSPMKGHSHVYWYRQLPEEGLKFMVYLQKENIIDESGMPKERFSAEFPKEGPSILRIQQVVRGDSAAYFCASSLDRVNKQYFGPGTRLTVT.

The V call is TRBV19, the J call TRBJ2-5, with D tentatively TRBD2 (5 bases). The DNA end is a closer match to TRBJ2-7, so the J assignment may be wrong. The germline gives CDR1 LNHDA, CDR2 SQIVND (reference sequence). This CDR3 has 14 residues. The CDR3 sequence is CASSRTGRDHEQYF. The CDR3 DNA reads TGTGCCAGTAGTAGGACGGGAAGGGATCACGAGCAGTACTTC.

The chain uses TRBV6-2 or TRBV6-3 and TRBJ2-5; 7 nucleotides match TRBD1. The CDR3 covers 14 residues. The junction had 7 bases not matched to a gene; V was cut back by 4 bases and J by 5 bases. Germline V lookup: CDR1 MNHEY, CDR2 SVGEGT. CDR3 in DNA: TGTGCCAGCAGTTTGGGCAGGGGGTGGGAGACCCAGTACTTC. Translation: CASSLGRGWETQYF.

This clonotype was counted many times. CDR3 nucleotide sequence: TGCAGCGGAAAGGGGGCGATCACTAATGAAAAACTGTTTTTT. It yields the protein CSGKGAITNEKLFF. The V call is TRBV29-1, the J call TRBJ1-4, with 7 bases lining up with TRBD1. The CDR3 has 14 residues. Germline V gene lookup returns CDR1 SQVTM and CDR2 ANQGSEA. J lost 2 bases, V lost 7 bases, and 7 bases had no gene match. Full variable domain (remainder filled in from reference TRBV29-1 and TRBJ1-4): SAVISQKPSRDICQRGTSLTIQCQVDSQVTMMFWYRQQPGQSLTLIATANQGSEATYESGFVIDKFPISRPNLTFSTLTVSNMSPEDSSIYLCSGKGAITNEKLFFGSGTQLSVL.

Note on this clonotype: A much larger clone differs from this one at a single base, so this may be a read error. The rearrangement links TRBV4-2 to TRBJ2-1; TRBD2 matches 8 bases. The DNA end is a closer match to TRBJ2-7, so the J assignment may be wrong. Germline assignment: CDR1 LGHNA and CDR2 YNFKEQ. This CDR3 region has 15 residues. The DNA for the CDR3 is TGTGCCAGCAGTCAGGGAGCGGGGGACTACAATGAGCAGTACTTC. It is translated as CASSQGAGDYNEQYF.

A remark on this clonotype: The conserved phenylalanine or tryptophan normally closing the CDR3 is absent here, so this likely arose from a read error. This rearrangement joins TRBV6-2 or TRBV6-3 to TRBJ1-1; 9 bases match TRBD1. Germline loops: CDR1 MNHEY, CDR2 SVGEGT. Trimming cost V 7 bases and J 9 bases; bases outside gene matches: 9. The CDR3 is 13 residues long. In DNA, the CDR3 is TGTGCCAGCAAAGAGGACAGGGGACCTAAAGCTTTCTCT. This sequence encodes CASKEDRGPKAFS.

The table lists this clonotype with many counts. The chain is built from TRBV10-3 and TRBJ2-1, with D perhaps matching TRBD2 (5 bases). The CDR3 totals 13 residues. Trimming left V 3 bases short and J 10 bases short, with 13 bases between. From germline, CDR1 is ENHRY and CDR2 SYGVKD. CDR3 residues: CAISDGPPGEQFF. The CDR3 region has the DNA TGTGCCATCAGTGATGGTCCCCCGGGGGAGCAGTTCTTC.